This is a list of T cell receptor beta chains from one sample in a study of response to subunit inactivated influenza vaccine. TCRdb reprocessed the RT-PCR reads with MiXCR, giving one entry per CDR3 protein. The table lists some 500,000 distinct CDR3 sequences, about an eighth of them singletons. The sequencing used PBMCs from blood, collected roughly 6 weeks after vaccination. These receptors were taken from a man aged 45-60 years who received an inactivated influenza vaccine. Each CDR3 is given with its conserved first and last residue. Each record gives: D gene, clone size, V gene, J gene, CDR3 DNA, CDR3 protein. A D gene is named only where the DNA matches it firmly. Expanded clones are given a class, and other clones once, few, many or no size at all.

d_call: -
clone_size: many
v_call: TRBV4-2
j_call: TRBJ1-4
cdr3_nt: TGTGCCAGCAGCCAAGGTGACTACGGATCTAATGAAAAACTGTTTTTT
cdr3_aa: CASSQGDYGSNEKLFF

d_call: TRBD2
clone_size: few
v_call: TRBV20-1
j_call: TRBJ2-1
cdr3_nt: TGCAGTGCTAAGGCCCTAGCGGGTACGCCACACAATGAGCAGTTCTTC
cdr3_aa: CSAKALAGTPHNEQFF

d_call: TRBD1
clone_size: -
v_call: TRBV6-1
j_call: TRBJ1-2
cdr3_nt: TGTGCCAGCAGGGGACAGGGGGAGTATGGCTACACCTTC
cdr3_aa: CASRGQGEYGYTF

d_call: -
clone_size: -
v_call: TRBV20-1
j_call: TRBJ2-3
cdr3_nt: TGCAGTGCTAGAGACAGACTAGATACGCAGTATTTT
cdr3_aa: CSARDRLDTQYF

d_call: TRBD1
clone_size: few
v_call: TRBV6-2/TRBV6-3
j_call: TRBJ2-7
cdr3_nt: TGTGCCAGCACCCCACGGACAGGCTCCTACGAGCAGTACTTC
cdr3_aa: CASTPRTGSYEQYF

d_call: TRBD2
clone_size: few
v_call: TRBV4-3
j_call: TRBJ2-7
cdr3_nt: TGCGCCAGCAGCCAAGGCATAGCGGGCGTATACGAGCAGTACTTC
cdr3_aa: CASSQGIAGVYEQYF

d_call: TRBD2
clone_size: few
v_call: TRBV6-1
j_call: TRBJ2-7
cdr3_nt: TGTGCCAGCACCACCCGGGGGGAGGGGTCCTACGAGCAGTACTTC
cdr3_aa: CASTTRGEGSYEQYF

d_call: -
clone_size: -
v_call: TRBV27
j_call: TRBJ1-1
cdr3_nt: TGTGCCAGCACTCAAAGCTTGGGGGCTGAAGCTTTCTTT
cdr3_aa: CASTQSLGAEAFF

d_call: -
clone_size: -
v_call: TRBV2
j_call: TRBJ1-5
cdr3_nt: TGTGCCAGCAGTGAATCGGTTAGCAATCAGCCCCAGCATTTT
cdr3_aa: CASSESVSNQPQHF

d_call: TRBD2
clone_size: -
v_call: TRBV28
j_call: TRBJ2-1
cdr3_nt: TGTGCCAGCAGTCCCCAAGCGGGGGGACTTTACAATGAGCAGTTCTTC
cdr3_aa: CASSPQAGGLYNEQFF

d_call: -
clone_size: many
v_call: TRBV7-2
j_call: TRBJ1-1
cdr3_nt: TGTGCCAGCAGCTCTAGTTGGGGAGGACGCATGAACACTGAAGCTTTCTTT
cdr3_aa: CASSSSWGGRMNTEAFF

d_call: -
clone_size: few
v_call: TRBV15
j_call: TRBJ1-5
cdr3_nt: TGTGCCACCAGCAAGAGGGACAATCAGCCCCAGCATTTT
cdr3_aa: CATSKRDNQPQHF

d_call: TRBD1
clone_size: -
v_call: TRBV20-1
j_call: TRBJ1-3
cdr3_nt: TGCAGTGCTAGTGGACAGGTCGCGGGAAACACCATATATTTT
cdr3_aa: CSASGQVAGNTIYF

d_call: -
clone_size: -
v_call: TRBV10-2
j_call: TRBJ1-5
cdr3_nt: TGCGCCAGCAGTCCGGGGGGTCTCCTGGGTCAGCCCCAGCATTTT
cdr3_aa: CASSPGGLLGQPQHF

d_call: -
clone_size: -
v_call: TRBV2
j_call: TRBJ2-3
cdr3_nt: TGTGCCAGCAGTGTGATTAAAACAGATACGCAGTATTTT
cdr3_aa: CASSVIKTDTQYF

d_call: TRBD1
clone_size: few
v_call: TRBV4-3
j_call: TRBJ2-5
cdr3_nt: TGCGCCACCTCGGCCAGACAGGGGCTCGGGGAGACCCAGTACTTC
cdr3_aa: CATSARQGLGETQYF

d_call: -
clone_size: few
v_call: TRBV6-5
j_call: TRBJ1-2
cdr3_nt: TGTGCCAGCAGCTCTCGTCCCGCTAACTATGGCTACACCTTC
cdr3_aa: CASSSRPANYGYTF

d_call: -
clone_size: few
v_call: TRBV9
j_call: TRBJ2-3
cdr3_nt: TGTGCCAGCAGCGTAATAGGCACAGATACGCAGTATTTT
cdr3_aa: CASSVIGTDTQYF

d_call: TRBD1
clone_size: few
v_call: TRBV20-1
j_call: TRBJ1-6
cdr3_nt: TGCAGTGCAAACAGGGGGTCCGCAGCACCCCTCCACTTT
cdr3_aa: CSANRGSAAPLHF

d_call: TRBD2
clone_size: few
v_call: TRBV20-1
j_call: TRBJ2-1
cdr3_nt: TGCAGTGCTAGAGAAGGTAGCGGGAGGGTTAGGAATGAGCAGTTCTTC
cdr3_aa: CSAREGSGRVRNEQFF

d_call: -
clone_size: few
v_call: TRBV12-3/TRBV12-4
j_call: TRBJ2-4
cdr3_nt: TGTGCCAGCAGTCAGACAGGCCGGGGAAACATTCAGTACTTC
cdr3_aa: CASSQTGRGNIQYF

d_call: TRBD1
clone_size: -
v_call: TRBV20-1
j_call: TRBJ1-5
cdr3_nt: TGCAGTGCTAGTTCCGGGACAGGGATCTTTAGCAATCAGCCCCAGCATTTT
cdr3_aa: CSASSGTGIFSNQPQHF

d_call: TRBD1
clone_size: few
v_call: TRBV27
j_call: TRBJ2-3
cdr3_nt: TGTGCCAGCAGTTTACGGTACGGGACAGGGGAGTATTTT
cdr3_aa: CASSLRYGTGEYF

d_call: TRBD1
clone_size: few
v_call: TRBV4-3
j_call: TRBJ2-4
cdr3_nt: TGCGCCAGCAGCTATGCAGGGGGCAGGGACATTCAGTACTTC
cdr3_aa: CASSYAGGRDIQYF

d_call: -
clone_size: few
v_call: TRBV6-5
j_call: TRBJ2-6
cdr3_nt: TGTGCCAGCAGTTACCGAGACTCTGGGGCCAACGTCCTGACTTTC
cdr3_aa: CASSYRDSGANVLTF

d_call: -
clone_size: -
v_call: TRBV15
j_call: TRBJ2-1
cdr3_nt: TGTGCCACCAGCCTGCTCGGACACCCTGGGGAGCAGTTCTTC
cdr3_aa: CATSLLGHPGEQFF

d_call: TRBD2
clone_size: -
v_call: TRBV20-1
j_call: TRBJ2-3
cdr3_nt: TGCAGTGCTAGGCCGGGACTAGCGGGGATAGCAGATACGCAGTATTTT
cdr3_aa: CSARPGLAGIADTQYF

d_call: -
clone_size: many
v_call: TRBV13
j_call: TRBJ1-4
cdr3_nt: TGTGCCAGCAGCTTAGAGGGTGGCGATGAAAAACTGTTTTTT
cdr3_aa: CASSLEGGDEKLFF

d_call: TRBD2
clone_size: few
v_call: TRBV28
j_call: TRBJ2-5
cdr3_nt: TGTGCCACCAGTAGCGGGAGGAGGGAGACCCAGTACTTC
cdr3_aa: CATSSGRRETQYF

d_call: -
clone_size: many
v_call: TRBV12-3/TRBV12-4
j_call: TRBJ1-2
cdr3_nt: TGTGCCAGCAGTACCGACAGGTCCTATGGCTACACCTTC
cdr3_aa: CASSTDRSYGYTF

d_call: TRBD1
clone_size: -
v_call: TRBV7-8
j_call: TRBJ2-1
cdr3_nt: TGTGCCAGCAGCTTAGACGGGACAGCAAGAGGTCACAATGAGCAGTTCTTC
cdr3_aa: CASSLDGTARGHNEQFF

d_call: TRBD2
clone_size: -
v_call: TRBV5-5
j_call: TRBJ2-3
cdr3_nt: TGTGCCAGCAGCTTGGGTGGAAGCGGGAACGCAGATACGCAGTATTTT
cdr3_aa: CASSLGGSGNADTQYF

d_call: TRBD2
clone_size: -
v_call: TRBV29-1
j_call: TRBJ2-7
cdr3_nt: TGCATCCTCGACAAATCGGGACTAGCAGTCTTTGAGCAGTACTTC
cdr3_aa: CILDKSGLAVFEQYF

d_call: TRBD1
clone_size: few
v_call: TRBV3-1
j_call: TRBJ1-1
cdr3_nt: TGTGCCACCCGACAGGGGAACACTGAAGCTTTCTTT
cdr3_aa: CATRQGNTEAFF

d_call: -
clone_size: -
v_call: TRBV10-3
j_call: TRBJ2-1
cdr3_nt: TGTGCCATAGGGGGGACAGAACTAGACAATGAGCAGTTCTTC
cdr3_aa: CAIGGTELDNEQFF

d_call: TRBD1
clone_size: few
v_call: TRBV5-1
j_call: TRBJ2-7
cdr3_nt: TGCGCCAGCAGCACCCCGGGACAGGTCTACGAGCAGTACTTC
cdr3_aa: CASSTPGQVYEQYF

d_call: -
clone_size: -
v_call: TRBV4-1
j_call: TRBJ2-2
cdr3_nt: TGCGCCAGCAGCCAAGCGGGTCGATACGCGAACACCGGGGAGCTGTTTTTT
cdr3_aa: CASSQAGRYANTGELFF

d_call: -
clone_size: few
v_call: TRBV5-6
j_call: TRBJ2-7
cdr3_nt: TGTGCCAGCAGCTTGGGATATAACTCCTACGAGCAGTACTTC
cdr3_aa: CASSLGYNSYEQYF

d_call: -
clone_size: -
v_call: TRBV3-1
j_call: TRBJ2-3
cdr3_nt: TGTGCCAGCAGCGGGGTAGCGGTTGATACGCAGTATTTT
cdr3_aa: CASSGVAVDTQYF

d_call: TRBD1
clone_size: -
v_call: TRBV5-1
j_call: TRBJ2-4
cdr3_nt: TGCGCCAGCAGCTTGGATGGACAGGCAAACATTCAGTACTTC
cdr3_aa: CASSLDGQANIQYF

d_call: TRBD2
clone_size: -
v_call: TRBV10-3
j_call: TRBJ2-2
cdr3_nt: TGTGCCTCTCGACTAGCGAGTATTTCGAACACCGGGGAGCTGTTTTTT
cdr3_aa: CASRLASISNTGELFF

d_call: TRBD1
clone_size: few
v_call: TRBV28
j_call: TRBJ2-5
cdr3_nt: TGTGCCAGCAGTTTCGGCTGGACAGGGAGTACACAAGAGACCCAGTACTTC
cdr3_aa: CASSFGWTGSTQETQYF

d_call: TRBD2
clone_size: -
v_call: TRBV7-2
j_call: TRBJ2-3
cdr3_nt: TGTGCCAGCAGCTTGGCGGGGGGGCCGGGCACAGATACGCAGTATTTT
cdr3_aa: CASSLAGGPGTDTQYF

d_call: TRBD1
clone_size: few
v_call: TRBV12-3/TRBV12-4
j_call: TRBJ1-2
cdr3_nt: TGTGCCAGCAGTTATACAGGGGGCCTCTCTGGCTACACCTTC
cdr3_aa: CASSYTGGLSGYTF

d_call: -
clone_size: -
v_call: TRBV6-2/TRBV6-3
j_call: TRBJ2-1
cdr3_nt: TGTGCCAGCAGTTACTCGAAAATAGCGGAGCAGTTCTTC
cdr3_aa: CASSYSKIAEQFF

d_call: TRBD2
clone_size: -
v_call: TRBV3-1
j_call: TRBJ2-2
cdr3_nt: TGTGCCAGCAGCCAACTCCCCGGGACTAGCGGGAGAGGCACCGGGGAGCTGTTTTTT
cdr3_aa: CASSQLPGTSGRGTGELFF

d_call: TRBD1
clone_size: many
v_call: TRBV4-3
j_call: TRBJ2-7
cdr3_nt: TGCGCCAGCAGCCAAGATTTGGGACAGGGGCGGTACGAGCAGTACTTC
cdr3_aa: CASSQDLGQGRYEQYF

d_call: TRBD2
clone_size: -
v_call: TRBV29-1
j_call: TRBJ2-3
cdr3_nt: TGCAGCGTTGACCCTAGGACTAGCGGGGGGGCAGATACGCAGTATTTT
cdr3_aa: CSVDPRTSGGADTQYF

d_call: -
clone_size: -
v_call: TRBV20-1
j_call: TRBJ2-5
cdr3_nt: TGCAGTGCTGTCAGGGTCCCTCAAGAGACCCAGTACTTC
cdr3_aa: CSAVRVPQETQYF

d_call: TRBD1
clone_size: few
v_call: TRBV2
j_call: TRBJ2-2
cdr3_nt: TGTGCCGACTCACAGGGGCGGAACACCGGGGAGCTGTTTTTT
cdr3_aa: CADSQGRNTGELFF

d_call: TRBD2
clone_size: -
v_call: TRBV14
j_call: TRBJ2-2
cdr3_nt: TGTGCCAGCAGCCCCCTCGGACTAGCGGGCACCGGGGAGCTGTTTTTT
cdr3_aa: CASSPLGLAGTGELFF

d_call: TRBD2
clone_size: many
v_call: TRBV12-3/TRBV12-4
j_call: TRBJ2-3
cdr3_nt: TGTGCCAGCAGCGATGGACTAGCGGGGGCCAGCACAGATACGCAGTATTTT
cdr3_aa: CASSDGLAGASTDTQYF

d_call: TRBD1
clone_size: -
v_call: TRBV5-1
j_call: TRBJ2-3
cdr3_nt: TGCGCCAGCAGCTTGGGACGGGACAGGGCCACAGATACGCAGTATTTT
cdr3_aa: CASSLGRDRATDTQYF

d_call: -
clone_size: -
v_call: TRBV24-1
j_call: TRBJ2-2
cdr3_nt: TGTGCCACCAGTGATTCGAGGAGTACCGGGGAGCTGTTTTTT
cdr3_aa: CATSDSRSTGELFF

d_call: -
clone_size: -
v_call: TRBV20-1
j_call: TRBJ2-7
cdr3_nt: TGCAGTGCCTCCCCGCCCCGCGGGCGACGGAACGAGCAGTACTTC
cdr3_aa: CSASPPRGRRNEQYF

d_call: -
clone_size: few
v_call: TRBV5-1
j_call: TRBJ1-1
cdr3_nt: TGCGCCAGCAGCTTAGGGGTCGACACTGAAGCTTTCTTT
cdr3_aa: CASSLGVDTEAFF

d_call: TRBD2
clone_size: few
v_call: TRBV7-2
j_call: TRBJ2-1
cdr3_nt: TGTGCCAGCAGGGACCCTAGCGGGGGATACAATGAGCAGTTCTTC
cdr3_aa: CASRDPSGGYNEQFF

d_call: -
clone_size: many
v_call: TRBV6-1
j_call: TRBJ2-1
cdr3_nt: TGTGCCAGCAGTGTCCGACCGAGCTCCTACAATGAGCAGTTCTTC
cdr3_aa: CASSVRPSSYNEQFF